What follows describes a single TCR beta chain. The V gene's germline CDR1 is MNHEY and CDR2 SMNVEV (reference sequence). V dropped 5 bases and J dropped 2 bases, with 15 bases sitting between them. The CDR3 has 15 amino acids. This entry is derived from a study of early T cells in non-severe SARS-CoV-2 infection. TCRdb used MiXCR to reprocess the 5' RACE reads, holding one entry per CDR3 protein. The sample has under 100,000 distinct CDR3 sequences, 8% to 13% seen once. The TCR sequence derives from an adult who was a healthcare worker with PCR-confirmed SARS-CoV-2 infection or an uninfected control (not recorded which). Sequences were obtained from whole blood. The chain links TRBV27 to TRBJ2-5; TRBD1 is a possible D gene (6 bases). This CDR3 is CASSAIGTNQETQYF. The CDR3 DNA is TGTGCCAGCAGTGCGATCGGGACAAATCAAGAGACCCAGTACTTC.